What follows are 9 T cell receptor beta chains derived from one specimen sequenced in a study of T-cell reconstitution after alpha-beta-depleted transplantation in children (dated by TCRdb to the mid-2010s). Libraries were constructed by PCR. Sequenced using an Illumina HiSeq 2500. TCR libraries were prepared with molecular barcoding, using unique molecular identifiers to normalize TCRbeta repertoire quantification. TCRdb itself trimmed the public reads at Q25 with fastp, ran MiXCR and retained productive beta chains. Each entry merges the rows of one CDR3 protein and shows their most common DNA and genes. The sample table lists around 110,000 distinct CDR3 sequences, around a tenth of them with a count of one. Less than 40% of the sample goes to the ten largest clones. The treatment or condition label, as the study defines it: allogeneic hematopoietic cell transplantation with graft depleted of TCRalphabeta T cells and CD19 B cells.

The sample in question was PBMCs, obtained before TCRalphabeta/CD19-depleted stem cell transplant. These receptors came from a boy under 10 years old with acute lymphoblastic leukemia, due to receive a stem cell transplant.

This clonotype was counted many times. V is TRBV10-1 and J is TRBJ2-7, with 7 bases identical to TRBD2. Germline loops: CDR1 WNHNN, CDR2 SYGVQD (reference sequence). J lost 6 bases, V lost 4 bases, and 6 bases had no gene match. The CDR3 has 13 residues. DNA for the CDR3: TGCGCCAGCAGTGGCGGGAGAGGGATCGAGCAGTACTTC. It encodes CASSGGRGIEQYF.

A few counts support this clonotype. The V gene is TRBV25-1, the J gene TRBJ2-5, with D perhaps TRBD2 (5 bases). Germline V gives CDR1 MGHDK, CDR2 SYGVNS. The CDR3 covers 15 residues. The ends were cut back, 1 base at V and 2 bases at J, with 11 bases in the middle. The CDR3 loop reads CASSEFKGAQETQYF. The CDR3 DNA is TGTGCCAGCAGTGAATTTAAGGGAGCACAAGAGACCCAGTACTTC.

The chain uses TRBV5-1 and TRBJ2-5; D is possibly TRBD2 (5 bases). The CDR3 totals 14 residues. The ends were cut back, 1 base at V and 3 bases at J, with 10 bases in the middle. Germline CDR1 SGHRS, CDR2 YFSETQ. DNA of the CDR3: TGCGCCAGCAGCTTGTCGAGGACTGAAGAGACCCAGTACTTC. Translating it yields CASSLSRTEETQYF.

This chain connects TRBV7-6 to TRBJ2-3; TRBD2 aligns across 13 bases. V shed 1 base and J 6 bases; nucleotides not matched to a gene: 4. The CDR3 length is 16 residues. The germline CDR1 and CDR2 sequences are SGHVS and FNYEAQ. CDR3 loop: CASSLGTSGSRDTQYF. For the CDR3, the DNA is TGTGCCAGCAGCTTAGGGACTAGCGGGAGCAGGGATACGCAGTATTTT.

This clonotype was detected only a few times. V gene TRBV6-6 combines with J gene TRBJ2-5; tentatively, D is TRBD1 (5 bases). CDR1 and CDR2 (germline): MNHNY, SVGAGI (reference sequence). The CDR3 is 13 residues long. Trimming shortened V by 5 bases and J by 4 bases, and 11 bases separated the two germline ends. CDR3 sequence reads: CASSNTRGETQYF. The CDR3 nucleotides are TGTGCCAGCAGTAACACAAGGGGAGAGACCCAGTACTTC.

The V call is TRBV19, the J call TRBJ2-1, with unresolved D. The CDR3 is 13 amino acids. Germline CDR1 LNHDA, CDR2 SQIVND (reference sequence). Trimming took off 2 bases at V and 9 bases at J, with 11 bases between the two ends. CDR3 DNA sequence: TGTGCCAGTAGTATACGGTCTCTAAGTGAGCAGTTCTTC. Protein: CASSIRSLSEQFF.

This clonotype was recorded many times. CDR3: CASSLGLAGTDTQYF. DNA of the CDR3: TGTGCCAGCTCGCTGGGACTAGCGGGCACAGATACGCAGTATTTT. This chain connects TRBV18 to TRBJ2-3; 11 nucleotides align to TRBD2. This CDR3 contains 15 residues. The junction had 3 bases not matched to a gene; V was cut back by 6 bases and J by 1 base. Germline assignment: CDR1 KGHSH and CDR2 LQKENI.

The chain is built from TRBV7-9 and TRBJ1-5; 7 nucleotides match TRBD1. Looked up from germline, CDR1 is SEHNR and CDR2 is FQNEAQ (reference sequence). Germline trimming cut 1 base from V and 7 bases from J; bases unmatched to any gene: 10. The CDR3 covers 16 residues. The chain's CDR3 is CASSLGTGDFSQPQHF. The CDR3 region has the DNA TGTGCCAGCAGCTTAGGGACAGGCGACTTCTCCCAGCCCCAGCATTTT.

This clonotype came up a few times. The chain's CDR3 is CASIISRDRPGELFF. The DNA for the CDR3 is TGTGCCAGCATCATATCCAGGGACCGCCCTGGGGAGCTGTTTTTT. This chain links TRBV7-9 with TRBJ2-2; the D call may be TRBD1 or TRBD2 (5 bases each). CDR3 length equals 15 residues. The V end was cut by 7 bases, the J end by 8 bases, with 20 bases between. Germline CDR1 and CDR2: SEHNR and FQNEAQ (reference sequence).